This is a list of T cell receptor beta chains from one sample in a study of memory CD4+ T cells and cytomegalovirus serostatus. Assay used: immunoSEQ multiplex PCR; TCRdb lists only in-frame clones, some missing. The sample records 56,000 or so clones, 60% to 85% being singletons. Sequenced material: memory CD4+ T cells from blood. These receptors were obtained from an adult in good health and CMV-seronegative. Some clones in this sample may be carry-over from other donors' samples. The CDR3 runs from the conserved cysteine through the conserved F or W. The D gene is left open where the match is weak. Expanded clones are given a class, and other clones once, few, many or no size at all.

j_gene: TRBJ2-3; d_gene: .; v_gene: TRBV29-1; abundance: .; CDR3aa: CSVGEGTDTQYF; CDR3nt: TGCAGCGTCGGAGAAGGCACAGATACGCAGTATTTT
j_gene: TRBJ2-1; d_gene: .; v_gene: TRBV19; abundance: .; CDR3aa: CASGYRGSSYNEQFF; CDR3nt: TGTGCCAGTGGATATAGGGGCAGTTCCTACAATGAGCAGTTCTTC
j_gene: TRBJ1-2; d_gene: .; v_gene: TRBV7-2; abundance: .; CDR3aa: CASSLVYGYTF; CDR3nt: TGTGCCAGCAGCTTAGTCTATGGCTACACCTTC
j_gene: TRBJ1-1; d_gene: .; v_gene: TRBV5-1; abundance: .; CDR3aa: CASSLLGGTEAFF; CDR3nt: TGCGCCAGCAGCCTTCTCGGGGGCACTGAAGCTTTCTTT
j_gene: TRBJ2-1; d_gene: .; v_gene: TRBV5-6; abundance: few; CDR3aa: CASSLSMGRGSNEQFF; CDR3nt: TGTGCCAGCAGCTTGTCTATGGGACGAGGAAGCAATGAGCAGTTCTTC
j_gene: TRBJ2-5; d_gene: .; v_gene: TRBV4-2; abundance: few; CDR3aa: CASSQDSRVEGQTQYF; CDR3nt: TGTGCCAGCAGCCAAGACTCGAGGGTCGAGGGCCAGACCCAGTACTTC
j_gene: TRBJ2-7; d_gene: .; v_gene: TRBV28; abundance: .; CDR3aa: CASSLLSRATYEQYF; CDR3nt: TGTGCCAGCAGTTTACTTAGTCGGGCCACCTACGAGCAGTACTTC
j_gene: TRBJ1-5; d_gene: .; v_gene: TRBV11-2; abundance: .; CDR3aa: CASSRFGQQPQHF; CDR3nt: TGTGCCAGCAGTCGATTCGGCCAGCAGCCCCAGCATTTT
j_gene: TRBJ2-2; d_gene: TRBD2; v_gene: TRBV4-3; abundance: once; CDR3aa: CASSQLTSGRNPAGELFF; CDR3nt: TGCGCCAGCAGCCAATTAACTAGCGGGAGGAATCCCGCCGGGGAGCTGTTTTTT
j_gene: TRBJ2-1; d_gene: TRBD2; v_gene: TRBV5-1; abundance: .; CDR3aa: CASSQGLAGQEQFF; CDR3nt: TGCGCCAGCAGCCAAGGACTAGCGGGGCAAGAGCAGTTCTTC
j_gene: TRBJ2-7; d_gene: .; v_gene: TRBV6-5; abundance: .; CDR3aa: CASSRDGEPLYEQYF; CDR3nt: TGTGCCAGCAGCCGTGATGGCGAGCCCTTATACGAGCAGTACTTC
j_gene: TRBJ1-2; d_gene: .; v_gene: TRBV7-2; abundance: few; CDR3aa: CASSVQGGYGYTF; CDR3nt: TGTGCCAGCAGCGTACAGGGAGGCTATGGCTACACCTTC
j_gene: TRBJ1-1; d_gene: .; v_gene: TRBV11-3; abundance: .; CDR3aa: CARGRGAFF; CDR3nt: TGTGCCAGGGGGAGAGGAGCTTTCTTT
j_gene: TRBJ2-3; d_gene: .; v_gene: TRBV7-2; abundance: few; CDR3aa: CASSLSSSLSGDTQYF; CDR3nt: TGTGCCAGCAGCTTGTCATCCTCGCTCTCGGGGGATACGCAGTATTTT
j_gene: TRBJ1-5; d_gene: TRBD1; v_gene: TRBV7-2; abundance: .; CDR3aa: CASSLGPGGQGALQPQHF; CDR3nt: TGTGCCAGCAGCTTAGGCCCCGGGGGACAGGGGGCTCTGCAGCCCCAGCATTTT
j_gene: TRBJ2-7; d_gene: TRBD2; v_gene: TRBV5-1; abundance: .; CDR3aa: CASSWGLAGALSDEQYF; CDR3nt: TGCGCCAGCAGCTGGGGGCTAGCGGGGGCCCTTTCCGACGAGCAGTACTTC
j_gene: TRBJ2-3; d_gene: TRBD2; v_gene: TRBV4-1; abundance: .; CDR3aa: CASSQGRGGLTDTQYF; CDR3nt: TGCGCCAGCAGCCAAGGACGGGGGGGCCTCACAGATACGCAGTATTTT
j_gene: TRBJ2-3; d_gene: .; v_gene: TRBV6-6; abundance: .; CDR3aa: CASSKKEDTQYF; CDR3nt: TGTGCCAGCAGTAAGAAGGAAGATACGCAGTATTTT
j_gene: TRBJ2-3; d_gene: .; v_gene: TRBV30; abundance: .; CDR3aa: CAWTKGWGRGTDTQYF; CDR3nt: TGTGCCTGGACCAAAGGGTGGGGAAGGGGCACAGATACGCAGTATTTT
j_gene: TRBJ2-5; d_gene: .; v_gene: TRBV19; abundance: .; CDR3aa: CASSIRRGRETQYF; CDR3nt: TGTGCCAGTAGTATTCGTAGAGGAAGAGAGACCCAGTACTTC
j_gene: TRBJ2-5; d_gene: TRBD1; v_gene: TRBV6-5; abundance: .; CDR3aa: CASSLGVTGVGETQYF; CDR3nt: TGTGCCAGCAGTTTGGGGGTAACAGGGGTTGGGGAGACCCAGTACTTC
j_gene: TRBJ2-7; d_gene: .; v_gene: TRBV19; abundance: .; CDR3aa: CASSIAIKGYEQYF; CDR3nt: TGTGCCAGTAGTATAGCAATTAAGGGTTACGAGCAGTACTTC
j_gene: TRBJ1-3; d_gene: .; v_gene: TRBV18; abundance: .; CDR3aa: CASSPTTGNTIYF; CDR3nt: TGTGCCAGCTCACCAACAACAGGGAACACCATATATTTT
j_gene: TRBJ1-5; d_gene: .; v_gene: TRBV4-3; abundance: .; CDR3aa: CASSQDRSGDQPQHF; CDR3nt: TGCGCCAGCAGCCAAGATCGGTCAGGGGATCAGCCCCAGCATTTT
j_gene: TRBJ2-7; d_gene: .; v_gene: TRBV16; abundance: .; CDR3aa: CASSQKSDRLRHEQYF; CDR3nt: TGTGCCAGCAGCCAAAAGAGCGACAGGTTAAGGCACGAGCAGTACTTC
j_gene: TRBJ1-5; d_gene: TRBD1; v_gene: TRBV7-9; abundance: .; CDR3aa: CASSLGQGGQPQHF; CDR3nt: TGTGCCAGCAGCTTAGGACAGGGAGGCCAGCCCCAGCATTTT
j_gene: TRBJ2-7; d_gene: .; v_gene: TRBV7-9; abundance: .; CDR3aa: CASSLSGFDEQYF; CDR3nt: TGTGCCAGCAGCTTATCGGGGTTCGACGAGCAGTACTTC
j_gene: TRBJ2-1; d_gene: TRBD1; v_gene: TRBV7-2; abundance: few; CDR3aa: CASRPGQGYNEQFF; CDR3nt: TGTGCCAGCAGACCGGGACAGGGGTACAATGAGCAGTTCTTC
j_gene: TRBJ2-1; d_gene: TRBD2; v_gene: TRBV6-1; abundance: .; CDR3aa: CASKSGNNNEQFF; CDR3nt: TGTGCCAGTAAAAGCGGGAATAACAATGAGCAGTTCTTC
j_gene: TRBJ2-7; d_gene: .; v_gene: TRBV19; abundance: .; CDR3aa: CATRTLSDEQYF; CDR3nt: TGTGCCACTAGGACGCTATCTGACGAGCAGTACTTC
j_gene: TRBJ2-7; d_gene: TRBD2; v_gene: TRBV28; abundance: .; CDR3aa: CASSRGLADRYEQYF; CDR3nt: TGTGCCAGCAGTCGGGGACTAGCGGACCGCTACGAGCAGTACTTC
j_gene: TRBJ2-5; d_gene: TRBD2; v_gene: TRBV5-1; abundance: .; CDR3aa: CASSPTGGLAGPGETQYF; CDR3nt: TGCGCCAGCAGCCCTACCGGGGGACTAGCGGGGCCGGGGGAGACCCAGTACTTC
j_gene: TRBJ2-7; d_gene: .; v_gene: TRBV27; abundance: .; CDR3aa: CASKRGEYEQYF; CDR3nt: TGTGCCAGCAAGAGGGGGGAATACGAGCAGTACTTC
j_gene: TRBJ2-7; d_gene: TRBD1; v_gene: TRBV19; abundance: .; CDR3aa: CASSRDRGTEQYF; CDR3nt: TGTGCCAGTAGTAGAGACAGGGGCACGGAGCAGTACTTC
j_gene: TRBJ1-1; d_gene: .; v_gene: TRBV18; abundance: few; CDR3aa: CASSPSQTNTEAFF; CDR3nt: TGTGCCAGCTCACCATCTCAGACGAACACTGAAGCTTTCTTT
j_gene: TRBJ2-7; d_gene: TRBD2; v_gene: TRBV18; abundance: .; CDR3aa: CASATGAGEAYEQYF; CDR3nt: TGTGCCAGCGCCACCGGAGCGGGGGAGGCCTACGAGCAGTACTTC
j_gene: TRBJ2-6; d_gene: TRBD1; v_gene: TRBV9; abundance: .; CDR3aa: CASSAARGQGVLTF; CDR3nt: TGTGCCAGCAGCGCCGCACGGGGACAGGGGGTTCTAACTTTC
j_gene: TRBJ1-1; d_gene: .; v_gene: TRBV5-3; abundance: many; CDR3aa: CARSTPPRVNTEAFF; CDR3nt: TGTGCCAGAAGCACCCCCCCCAGGGTGAACACTGAAGCTTTCTTT
j_gene: TRBJ2-7; d_gene: .; v_gene: TRBV6-5; abundance: .; CDR3aa: CASREGEQYF; CDR3nt: TGTGCCAGCCGAGAGGGGGAGCAGTACTTC
j_gene: TRBJ1-5; d_gene: TRBD1; v_gene: TRBV30; abundance: .; CDR3aa: CAWSVQGSQPQHF; CDR3nt: TGTGCCTGGAGTGTACAGGGGAGTCAGCCCCAGCATTTT
j_gene: TRBJ2-3; d_gene: TRBD1; v_gene: TRBV27; abundance: .; CDR3aa: CASSRPGTGVDTQYF; CDR3nt: TGTGCCAGCAGTCGACCCGGGACAGGGGTGGATACGCAGTATTTT
j_gene: TRBJ1-5; d_gene: .; v_gene: TRBV30; abundance: few; CDR3aa: CAWGTGINQPQHF; CDR3nt: TGTGCCTGGGGAACAGGGATCAATCAGCCCCAGCATTTT
j_gene: TRBJ1-4; d_gene: TRBD1; v_gene: TRBV6-6; abundance: .; CDR3aa: CASRASAGTAAKLFF; CDR3nt: TGTGCCAGCAGGGCGTCGGCCGGGACAGCGGCAAAACTGTTTTTT
j_gene: TRBJ1-1; d_gene: .; v_gene: TRBV18; abundance: .; CDR3aa: CASSPQENTEAFF; CDR3nt: TGTGCCAGCTCACCACAGGAGAACACTGAAGCTTTCTTT
j_gene: TRBJ2-2; d_gene: TRBD1; v_gene: TRBV19; abundance: .; CDR3aa: CASSTTGGDTGELFF; CDR3nt: TGTGCCAGTAGTACAACAGGGGGCGACACCGGGGAGCTGTTTTTT
j_gene: TRBJ2-5; d_gene: TRBD1; v_gene: TRBV7-9; abundance: .; CDR3aa: CASSLGDRGQQETQYF; CDR3nt: TGTGCCAGCAGCTTAGGGGACAGGGGGCAACAAGAGACCCAGTACTTC
j_gene: TRBJ2-1; d_gene: .; v_gene: TRBV5-1; abundance: .; CDR3aa: CASSLLDEQFF; CDR3nt: TGCGCCAGCAGCTTGCTCGATGAGCAGTTCTTC
j_gene: TRBJ1-2; d_gene: .; v_gene: TRBV11-3; abundance: .; CDR3aa: CASSLGHGLHGYTF; CDR3nt: TGTGCCAGCAGCTTAGGACACGGGTTGCATGGCTACACCTTC
j_gene: TRBJ1-3; d_gene: .; v_gene: TRBV30; abundance: .; CDR3aa: CAWSVRGTGNTIYF; CDR3nt: TGTGCCTGGAGTGTGCGGGGAACTGGAAACACCATATATTTT
j_gene: TRBJ1-6; d_gene: .; v_gene: TRBV30; abundance: .; CDR3aa: CACRLGSSYNSPLHF; CDR3nt: TGTGCCTGTCGATTAGGAAGCTCCTATAATTCACCCCTCCACTTT
j_gene: TRBJ2-5; d_gene: .; v_gene: TRBV10-3; abundance: .; CDR3aa: CAISLGATGGSQYF; CDR3nt: TGTGCCATCAGCCTAGGAGCAACGGGTGGGTCCCAGTACTTC
j_gene: TRBJ2-7; d_gene: .; v_gene: TRBV6-5; abundance: .; CDR3aa: CASSQLYSGNEQYF; CDR3nt: TGTGCCAGCAGTCAACTATACTCAGGGAACGAGCAGTACTTC
j_gene: TRBJ2-3; d_gene: .; v_gene: TRBV5-1; abundance: .; CDR3aa: CASSFTGTSDTQYF; CDR3nt: TGCGCCAGCAGCTTCACTGGGACATCAGATACGCAGTATTTT